The source of this T cell receptor beta chain is a study of shared clonotypes between healthy human individuals. Whole-study context: The composition of the donors was two women and a few men aged 18 to 49.

The naive CD8 fraction comprised CD45RO-negative cells positively selected for CCR7 and excluded terminally differentiated effector memory CD45RA+ cells. Profiling relied on immunoSEQ multiplex PCR, and the TCRdb table lists in-frame clones only, not all of them. Here the sample spans 2 million or so clones, approximately 94% being singletons. Findings and limits, study-wide: In having few donors, the study represented limited genetic and exposure-history diversity. Shared across several donors were roughly 5.3% of the naive CD4 clonotypes.

Comments on this clone: Its antigen remains unknown.

V dropped 6 bases and J dropped 2 bases, with 10 bases sitting between them. The CDR3 runs to 13 residues. Germline loops: CDR1 SQVTM, CDR2 ANQGSEA. What was sequenced was naive CD8+ T cells sorted from blood. The TCR sequence derives from a man aged 18-30 years in good health. V usage is TRBV29-1 and J usage is TRBJ2-2, with D perhaps assigned TRBD1 or TRBD2 (6 bases each). In DNA form, the CDR3 reads TGCAGCGTCGAGGGGGGTAACACCGGGGAGCTGTTTTTT. It encodes CSVEGGNTGELFF.